The 32 T cell receptor beta chains below were found in one sample sequenced in a study of Graves' ophthalmopathy and Graves' hyperthyroidism. TCR beta CDR3 amplification used RNA transcripts. Investigators did first-round RT-PCR with HTBI primers, then second-round multiplex PCR. TCRdb recomputed calls from the multiplex PCR reads with MiXCR, one row per CDR3 protein. The table has roughly 380,000 distinct CDR3 sequences, 15% to 19% seen once. Sequenced sample: peripheral blood. All receptors come from a woman between 18 and 30 years old with stable Graves' hyperthyroidism.

CDR3 sequence reads: CASSLGLAGPGELFF. The CDR3 bases are TGTGCCAGCAGCCTCGGACTAGCGGGCCCCGGGGAGCTGTTTTTT. This chain connects TRBV7-2 to TRBJ2-2; TRBD2 agrees at 11 bases. Germline-derived CDR1 and CDR2 are SGHTA and FQGNSA. The J segment lost 6 bases and the V segment lost 5 bases, leaving 5 bases of the junction unmatched. This CDR3 has 15 residues.

This clonotype was observed many times. This rearrangement joins TRBV27 to TRBJ1-1, with D possibly being TRBD1 (5 bases). With 10 bases removed from V and 2 bases from J, the gap between germline ends came to 14 bases. Germline V gene sequence: CDR1 MNHEY, CDR2 SMNVEV (reference sequence). The CDR3 consists of 13 residues. In nucleotides, the CDR3 is TGTGCCATCCGGGACGGAAGTAACACTGAAGCTTTCTTT. It encodes CAIRDGSNTEAFF.

At least ten counts were recorded for this clonotype. V is TRBV18 and J is TRBJ2-5; 9 nucleotides line up with TRBD1. This CDR3 comprises 15 residues. Germline CDR1 reads KGHSH; CDR2 reads LQKENI. With 2 bases clipped from V and 2 bases from J, the junction kept 3 bases outside the gene matches. Here the CDR3 reads CASSPGDREQETQYF. The CDR3 DNA reads as TGTGCCAGCTCACCAGGGGACAGGGAGCAAGAGACCCAGTACTTC.

This clonotype has more than one count but fewer than ten. The chain carries TRBV12-3 or TRBV12-4 and TRBJ2-3, with D tentatively TRBD2 (5 bases). Trimming took off 2 bases at V and 9 bases at J, with 15 bases between the two ends. There are 14 residues in the CDR3. CDR3 nucleotides: TGTGCCAGCAGTTTATCCCGGACTTCTAGGACGCAGTATTTT. It specifies CASSLSRTSRTQYF.

The sample holds many counts of this clonotype. The V call is TRBV20-1, the J call TRBJ2-5; 9 nucleotides agree with TRBD1. The CDR3 spans 15 residues. J gave up 3 bases and V 6 bases, and 11 bases lay outside the gene matches. The germline V gene encodes CDR1 DFQATT and CDR2 SNEGSKA (reference sequence). This chain's CDR3 is CSAEVGGTGKETQYF. The CDR3 nucleotides are TGCAGTGCGGAAGTTGGCGGGACAGGGAAAGAGACCCAGTACTTC.

This clonotype was counted at least ten times. This chain connects TRBV6-1 to TRBJ1-6, with D maybe TRBD1 (6 bases). V was trimmed by 2 bases and J by 15 bases, leaving 14 bases between them. Per germline, CDR1 MNHNS and CDR2 SASEGT. The CDR3 sequence is 13 residues long. In nucleotides, the CDR3 is TGTGCCAGCAGTGAAAAGGGAGACAGGCTCCTCCACTTT. Translated, it gives CASSEKGDRLLHF.

The table lists this clonotype with many counts. J is TRBJ2-5 and V is TRBV7-3, with a possible D match to TRBD2 (6 bases). This CDR3 has 15 amino acids. In germline, CDR1 is SGHTA, CDR2 FQGTGA. V shed 2 bases and J shed 4 bases, with 14 bases lying between them. Here the CDR3 DNA reads TGTGCCAGCAGCTTAGTAGGAGGGGTCACAGAGACCCAGTACTTC. Translated: CASSLVGGVTETQYF.

In this sample, this clonotype turned up many times. V and J are TRBV6-2 or TRBV6-3 and TRBJ1-5, with TRBD1 matching over 7 bases. The CDR3 contains 13 residues. Germline V gene sequence: CDR1 MNHEY, CDR2 SVGEGT. V trimming: 5 bases; J trimming: 3 bases; junction bases outside the gene matches: 1. CDR3 nucleotides: TGTGCCAGCAGTGACAGGGTCAATCAGCCCCAGCATTTT. Translating gives CASSDRVNQPQHF.

In this sample, this clonotype turned up many times. The chain carries TRBV29-1 and TRBJ1-1; 7 nucleotides align to TRBD1. V lost 2 bases and J lost 8; bases outside the gene matches: 8. The CDR3 has 13 amino acids. CDR1 is SQVTM and CDR2 is ANQGSEA in the germline V gene. The CDR3 DNA is TGCAGCGTTGAACCGGGCGACAGGGAAGAAGCTTTCTTT. This sequence encodes CSVEPGDREEAFF.

This clonotype showed up many times. The V call is TRBV6-5, the J call TRBJ1-2; no clear D. The CDR3 sequence is 13 residues long. V was pared by 2 bases and J by 0 bases, with 4 bases between. Per the germline V gene, CDR1 is MNHEY and CDR2 is SVGAGI. CDR3 bases: TGTGCCAGCAGTTACAACGCTAACTATGGCTACACCTTC. This translates into CASSYNANYGYTF.

This clonotype was seen repeatedly, ten times or more. CDR3 residues: CASSTSGGYSYEQYF. DNA of the CDR3: TGTGCCAGCAGCACAAGCGGGGGGTACTCCTACGAGCAGTACTTC. The V call is TRBV12-3 or TRBV12-4, the J call TRBJ2-7, with 9 positions matching TRBD2. The length of the CDR3 is 15 residues. V lost 6 bases and J lost 0; bases outside the gene matches: 6.

In this sample, this clonotype turned up many times. The V gene is TRBV4-1, the J gene TRBJ2-5; D tentatively reads TRBD1 or TRBD2 (5 bases each). The V gene lost 0 bases and the J gene lost 4 bases, with 12 bases spanning the gap. This CDR3 is built from 15 residues. Germline V gene sequence: CDR1 MGHRA, CDR2 YSYEKL. CDR3 protein: CASSQEAPGTETQYF. The CDR3, as DNA: TGCGCCAGCAGCCAAGAGGCGCCAGGGACAGAGACCCAGTACTTC.

In this sample, this clonotype turned up many times. This chain joins TRBV12-3 or TRBV12-4 and TRBJ1-1, with D perhaps matching TRBD1 (5 bases). The CDR3 loop spans 12 amino acids. Trimming removed 4 bases from V and 7 bases from J, with 10 bases in between. The DNA for the CDR3 is TGTGCCAGCAGTTGGGGGAACCTTGAAGCTTTCTTT. This translates into CASSWGNLEAFF.

This clonotype was counted a few times. The rearrangement uses TRBV6-2 or TRBV6-3 and TRBJ2-7, with TRBD1 matching 8 bases. J lost 3 bases, V lost 2 bases, and 24 bases had no gene match. This CDR3 has 21 amino acids. Germline CDR1 is MNHEY and CDR2 is SVGEGT. The CDR3 sequence: CASSYRPVGQGFGGSSYEQYF. CDR3 in DNA: TGTGCCAGCAGTTACCGCCCTGTCGGACAGGGTTTTGGGGGGTCTAGCTACGAGCAGTACTTC.

As regards this clonotype: A much larger clonotype is one base distant, so this may be a read error. As DNA, the CDR3 is TGTGCCAGGAGCTCCCTCGTGAGGGGCGGCCCCTACGAGCAGTACTTC. Its translation is CARSSLVRGGPYEQYF. The genes are TRBV11-2 and TRBJ2-7; tentatively, D is TRBD1 or TRBD2 (5 bases each). The CDR3 spans 16 residues. The germline gives CDR1 SGHAT, CDR2 FQNNGV.

This clonotype has a handful of counts. A much larger clone differs by one base, so this may be a read error. J is TRBJ1-6 and V is TRBV6-2 or TRBV6-3, with D possibly being TRBD1 (6 bases). V was clipped by 10 bases and J by 8 bases, with 15 bases between them. The CDR3 consists of 13 residues. Germline V gene data show CDR1 as MNHEY and CDR2 as SVGEGT. CDR3 in amino acids: CATLSQGHSPLHF. As DNA, the CDR3 is TGTGCCACCCTCAGTCAGGGGCATTCACCCCTCCACTTT.

The CDR3 DNA sequence: TGTGCCAGCACCAGCATCGACATAGGGGAGACCCAGTACTTC. This sequence encodes CASTSIDIGETQYF. The chain carries TRBV11-2 and TRBJ2-5; D is uncertain. Trimming stripped 7 bases from V and 5 bases from J, with 17 bases between. The germline gives CDR1 SGHAT, CDR2 FQNNGV. This CDR3 region has 14 residues.

This clonotype was counted many times. The V call is TRBV12-3 or TRBV12-4, the J call TRBJ1-1; no clear D. V lost 1 base and J lost 5, with 20 bases in between. The CDR3 runs to 17 residues. The CDR3 reads CASSLGTAYLPGTEAFF. CDR3 DNA: TGTGCCAGCAGTTTAGGAACAGCCTACCTCCCGGGAACTGAAGCTTTCTTT.

This clonotype was found many times. The rearrangement uses TRBV7-9 and TRBJ1-5; TRBD1 is a possible D gene (5 bases). Trimming took 5 bases from V and 7 from J, leaving 18 bases between them. From germline, CDR1 is SEHNR and CDR2 FQNEAQ (reference sequence). The CDR3 extends over 15 amino acids. CDR3: CASSESGPRDQPQHF. The CDR3 DNA reads as TGTGCCAGCAGCGAATCGGGCCCGCGGGACCAGCCCCAGCATTTT.

About this clonotype: Here the CDR3 omits its conserved ending phenylalanine or tryptophan, so a read error is the likely source. CDR3 sequence (DNA): TGTGCCAGTAGTATCAGGGTGAACACTGAAGCTTTCTAT. Protein: CASSIRVNTEAFY. The gene calls are TRBV7-9 and TRBJ1-1; tentatively, D is TRBD1 (5 bases). The germline V gene encodes CDR1 SEHNR and CDR2 FQNEAQ (reference sequence). The V end was cut by 9 bases, the J end by 0 bases, with 11 bases between. CDR3 length equals 13 residues.

Notes on this clonotype: A read error is possible here, since a much larger clone lies one base away. The conserved closing phenylalanine or tryptophan is absent in this CDR3, likely reflecting a read error. It is unclear where the CDR3 begins or ends on the DNA, so no DNA is shown, and the CDR3 is as TCRdb lists it. V gene TRBV29-1 combines with J gene TRBJ1-1. Germline lookup yields CDR1 SQVTM and CDR2 ANQGSEA. The CDR3 has 14 amino acids, counting both end residues. CDR3 sequence reads: CSVVSDFMNTEASV.

This clonotype was detected ten times or more. V gene TRBV20-1 combines with J gene TRBJ2-7; possibly TRBD1 or TRBD2 for D (5 bases each). The V end was cut by 0 bases, the J end by 7 bases, with 10 bases between. Germline values: CDR1 DFQATT, CDR2 SNEGSKA (reference sequence). This CDR3 spans 12 amino acids. CDR3 amino acids: CSAREGPGEQYF. The CDR3 region has the DNA TGCAGTGCTAGAGAGGGGCCGGGGGAGCAGTACTTC.

This clonotype was counted ten times or more. This chain connects TRBV18 to TRBJ1-6; a possible D gene is TRBD1 (6 bases). CDR3 size: 16 residues. CDR1 and CDR2 (germline): KGHSH, LQKENI. V was shortened by 6 bases and J by 6 bases, with 18 bases between the two germline ends. The DNA of the CDR3 is TGTGCCAGCTCCCCCTCGGGGGCAGGGCGTAATTCACCCCTCCACTTT. Its protein is CASSPSGAGRNSPLHF.

This clonotype was seen at least ten times. This chain links TRBV24-1 with TRBJ1-5; D remains ambiguous. The germline CDR1 and CDR2 sequences are KGHDR and SFDVKD. Trimming shortened V by 4 bases and J by 9 bases, and 9 bases separated the two germline ends. The CDR3 consists of 12 residues. Here the CDR3 DNA reads TGTGCCACCAGTGAGGGGAATTTGCCCCAGCATTTT. It codes for CATSEGNLPQHF.

This clonotype is a singleton in its sample. Written as DNA, the CDR3 is TGTGCCAGCAGTTCCTTTTTGGCGGGGTCCTACGAGCAGTACTTC. Translated: CASSSFLAGSYEQYF. The J gene is TRBJ2-7, the V gene TRBV6-5; D perhaps matches TRBD2 (6 bases). V gave up 4 bases and J gave up 1 base, with 14 bases separating them. The CDR3 spans 15 residues. CDR1 MNHEY and CDR2 SVGAGI come from the germline V gene.

This clonotype showed up many times. This CDR3 reads CASSQDGGPQETQYF. CDR3 in DNA: TGTGCCAGCAGCCAAGACGGGGGTCCCCAAGAGACCCAGTACTTC. The chain recombines TRBV4-2 with TRBJ2-5, with D possibly matching TRBD2 (6 bases). V gave up 0 bases and J gave up 1 base, with 9 bases separating them. CDR3 length equals 15 residues. Germline loops: CDR1 LGHNA, CDR2 YNFKEQ.

The chain links TRBV6-5 to TRBJ1-5; maybe TRBD1 (6 bases). Germline V gives CDR1 MNHEY, CDR2 SVGAGI. V lost 0 bases and J 7 bases, leaving 13 bases between the germline ends. The CDR3 spans 15 residues. The CDR3 nucleotides are TGTGCCAGCAGTTACTCGCCGGGGGGCGAGCAGCCCCAGCATTTT. Its protein product is CASSYSPGGEQPQHF.

This clonotype was counted a few times. V is TRBV18 and J is TRBJ2-7; D gene unclear. The length of the CDR3 is 15 residues. From germline, CDR1 is KGHSH and CDR2 LQKENI. V was trimmed by 2 bases and J by 1 base, leaving 12 bases between them. CDR3 coding DNA: TGTGCCAGCTCACCAGGAAAATATTATTCCTACGAGCAGTACTTC. Protein sequence: CASSPGKYYSYEQYF.

This clonotype was found many times. The chain is built from TRBV2 and TRBJ2-7, with D possibly TRBD2 on 6 matching bases. CDR3 length: 15 residues. Trimming shortened V by 4 bases and J by 3 bases, and 16 bases separated the two germline ends. Germline values: CDR1 SNHLY, CDR2 FYNNEI. The chain's CDR3 is CASSGRGHGGYEQYF. The CDR3 DNA is TGTGCCAGCAGTGGTCGAGGTCACGGGGGCTACGAGCAGTACTTC.

This clonotype was observed at least ten times. This chain links TRBV4-1 with TRBJ2-7; D not certain. Trimming removed 3 bases from V and 4 bases from J, with 16 bases in between. The germline gives CDR1 MGHRA, CDR2 YSYEKL. The CDR3 runs to 15 residues. CDR3 DNA sequence: TGCGCCAGCAGCCAGTCCCACATTAGAGGTTACGAGCAGTACTTC. This sequence encodes CASSQSHIRGYEQYF.

This clonotype was observed many times. An end of the junction differs from the germline gene, which may be a read error. V is TRBV5-1 and J is TRBJ2-2; D possibly corresponds to TRBD1 (6 bases). Germline V CDR1 and CDR2: SGHRS, YFSETQ. This CDR3 spans 14 amino acids. The CDR3 reads CASSLTGNTGELFF. As DNA, the CDR3 is TGTGCCAGCAGTCTGACAGGGAACACCGGGGAGCTGTTTTTT.

This clonotype was seen at least ten times. The V call is TRBV24-1, the J call TRBJ1-3; D is ambiguous. This CDR3 is built from 17 residues. The germline CDR1 and CDR2 sequences are KGHDR and SFDVKD. Between the trimmed V and J ends, which lost 1 base and 0 bases, there was a span of 12 bases. The CDR3 here is CATSDFLFWRSGNTIYF. The DNA of the CDR3 is TGTGCCACCAGTGATTTTCTTTTTTGGCGCTCTGGAAACACCATATATTTT.